This T cell receptor beta chain stems from a study of graft-versus-host responses after intestinal transplantation. Study in general: Anti-thymocyte globulin induction preceded around 3 years of tacrolimus and steroid maintenance in all recipients.

This clone has just a few counts. Generated by immunoSEQ multiplex PCR, the TCRdb table keeps only in-frame clones and is missing some. The sample consists of approximately 6,900 clones, approximately 25% of them appearing once. Study conclusions and caveats: Peak circulating GvH clone levels tracked with early post-transplant HvG declines.

Germline CDR1 MNHNY, CDR2 SVGAGI (reference sequence). V shed 0 bases and J shed 5 bases, with 12 bases lying between them. The CDR3 extends over 15 amino acids. Plated together were around 200,000 CFSE-labeled responder cells and around 200,000 irradiated, violet-dye-labeled stimulator cells. This sequence originates from a human patient who was an organ donor for intestinal transplantation. Source: alloreactive CD8+ T cells from a mixed lymphocyte reaction culture, taken before transplantation. Specified subset: CFSE-low proliferating T cells sorted from approximately 6-day pre-transplant mixed lymphocyte reaction (GvH or HvG direction). This chain links TRBV6-6 with TRBJ2-3; TRBD1 might be the D (6 bases). CDR3 region: CASSYSTQGRDTQYF. The DNA of the CDR3 is TGTGCCAGCAGTTACTCCACACAGGGAAGAGATACGCAGTATTTT.